This T cell receptor beta chain was documented in a study of shared clonotypes between healthy human individuals. Across the whole study: Per-donor plates numbered three CD4 naive, three CD4 memory, two CD8 naive and one CD8 memory. General study points: Non-shared clonotypes were found to have lower generation probabilities than the clonotypes that were shared by all four of the sorted-subset donors. Of the naive CD4 clonotypes, around 4.7% were shared across four donors.

About this clone itself: The antigen remains undetermined.

Those who donated were healthy HIV-negative adults, with no recent acute infections or vaccinations reported. Germline-derived CDR1 and CDR2 are SGHDN and FVKESK. V was clipped by 4 bases and J by 5 bases, with 11 bases between them. The CDR3 sequence is 14 residues long. Sequencing used immunoSEQ multiplex PCR; TCRdb keeps in-frame clones, though not all of them. The repertoire holds around 1.4 million clones, with approximately 98.5% as singletons. The chain links TRBV14 to TRBJ2-2; D unclear. The sequencing input was naive CD4+ T cells sorted from blood. Subset of the sample: CD45RA+ positively selected. The TCR sequence derives from a man between 25 and 39 years old in good health. This CDR3 reads CASSRAVFTGELFF. The DNA of the CDR3 is TGTGCCAGCAGCCGAGCCGTTTTTACCGGGGAGCTGTTTTTT.